This T cell receptor (beta chain) was retrieved from a study of T cells in women clearing cervical HPV infection. Turning to the study itself: With HLA typing for only a few women, HLA confounding remains possible.

The CDR3 has 15 residues. Germline CDR1 is PRHDT and CDR2 is FYEKMQ (reference sequence). The method was immunoSEQ multiplex PCR; TCRdb's version includes in-frame clones alone and lacks a portion of them. The sample data list around 20,000 clones. All participants had a single incident cervical HPV16 infection, and prevalent HPV16 infections were excluded. Concerning this clone itself: The read comes to an end 3 residues before the CDR3 does, leaving the germline J gene to fill in the end.

The source material was blood buffy coat. The sequence was obtained from a woman aged 18-70 years with a cervical HPV16 infection that either progressed to CIN3+ or cleared (not recorded which). V usage is TRBV13 and J usage is TRBJ2-3; D may be TRBD1 (6 bases). CDR3 DNA (partial): TGTGCCAGCAGCTCCTACAGGGACCTGGGGGAGACG. Translated, it gives CASSSYRDLGET. The entire CDR3 sequence reads CASSSYRDLGETQYF.